Listed below are T cell receptor beta chains from one sample, sequenced in a study of blood T cell repertoires in COVID-19. Libraries were prepared by immunoSEQ multiplex PCR; TCRdb keeps only in-frame clonotypes and omits some of them. This table has about 300,000 clones, 90% appearing once. The sequenced material came from PBMCs or T cells enriched from blood (not recorded which). The receptor set was obtained from a woman younger than 35 with acute COVID-19. Each CDR3 is given with its conserved first and last residue. A D gene is named only where the DNA matches it firmly. Only part of the rows carry a size: once, few, many, or a class if the clone is expanded.

TRBD1	.	TRBV5-6	TRBJ1-6	TGTGCCAGCAGTGGGAGGTGGACAGGGGTTGATTCACCCCTCCACTTT	CASSGRWTGVDSPLHF
TRBD2	.	TRBV19	TRBJ2-3	TGTGCCAGTAGTACCTCGGGACTAGTCTCATATTTT	CASSTSGLVSYF
.	.	TRBV19	TRBJ2-5	TGTGCCAGTAGTGGGGTCACCGGGAGAGGCGAGACCCAGTACTTC	CASSGVTGRGETQYF
.	.	TRBV27	TRBJ1-2	TGTGCCAGCAGCGCTATAGACAGCTACTATGGCTACACCTTC	CASSAIDSYYGYTF
.	.	TRBV28	TRBJ1-5	TGTGCCAGCAGTTTCTCAATCGGGAATCAGCCCCAGCATTTT	CASSFSIGNQPQHF
TRBD1	.	TRBV7-9	TRBJ1-5	TGTGCCAGCAGTCTACAGGGGCTTGAGCAGCCCCAGCATTTT	CASSLQGLEQPQHF
.	once	TRBV20-1	TRBJ1-1	TGCAGTGCTAGTGATCCCCCAGAAGCTTTCTTT	CSASDPPEAFF
TRBD2	.	TRBV9	TRBJ2-1	TGTGCCAGCAGCCCCCACGGGGCTAGCGGGATCAATGAGCAGTTCTTC	CASSPHGASGINEQFF
.	.	TRBV10-2	TRBJ1-1	TGCGCCAGCAGTGAGCGGGATTGGAACACTGAAGCTTTCTTT	CASSERDWNTEAFF
TRBD2	.	TRBV7-2	TRBJ2-1	TGTGCCAGCAGCTTAGCCTCGACAGGGACTAGCGGGCGTCTTTCGGCGCAGTTCTTC	CASSLASTGTSGRLSAQFF
.	.	TRBV28	TRBJ1-4	TGTGCCAGCAGTTCCGGACAGACTATAGTTAATGAAAAACTGTTTTTT	CASSSGQTIVNEKLFF
TRBD2	once	TRBV11-3	TRBJ2-1	TGTGCCAGCAGCACAAAGCGGGAGGCGTCGAATGAGCAGTTCTTC	CASSTKREASNEQFF
TRBD2	.	TRBV6-5	TRBJ2-5	TGTGCCAGCATCTCGGGGGGAGTCTACAGAGAGACCCAGTACTTC	CASISGGVYRETQYF
.	.	TRBV19	TRBJ1-1	TGTGCCACCTTGACAGCCTTTAACACTGAAGCTTTCTTT	CATLTAFNTEAFF
TRBD1	.	TRBV6-5	TRBJ1-5	TGTGCCAGCAGTTACTACAGGGGACAGCCCCAGCATTTT	CASSYYRGQPQHF
TRBD2	.	TRBV27	TRBJ2-1	TGTGCCAGCATTCTGACTAGCGGGAGGACCACCCCCGACAATGAGCAGTTCTTC	CASILTSGRTTPDNEQFF
.	.	TRBV19	TRBJ1-2	TGTGCCAGTAGTTGGGGCCGGGACACCCATGGCTACACCTTC	CASSWGRDTHGYTF
.	.	TRBV6-5	TRBJ2-3	TGTGCCAGCAGTTACTGGCAGGGTGGTACAGATACGCAGTATTTT	CASSYWQGGTDTQYF